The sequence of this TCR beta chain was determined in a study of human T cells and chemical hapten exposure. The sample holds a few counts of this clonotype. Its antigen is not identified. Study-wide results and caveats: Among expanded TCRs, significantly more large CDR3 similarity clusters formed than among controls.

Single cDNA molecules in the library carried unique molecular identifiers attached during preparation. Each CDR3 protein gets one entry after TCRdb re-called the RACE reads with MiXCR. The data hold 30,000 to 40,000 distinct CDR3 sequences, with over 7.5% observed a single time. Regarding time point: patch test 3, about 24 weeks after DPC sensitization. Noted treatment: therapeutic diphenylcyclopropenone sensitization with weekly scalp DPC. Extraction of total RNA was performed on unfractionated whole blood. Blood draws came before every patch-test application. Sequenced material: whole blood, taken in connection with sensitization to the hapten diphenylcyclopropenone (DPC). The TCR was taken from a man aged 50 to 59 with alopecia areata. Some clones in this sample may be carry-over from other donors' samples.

The CDR3 spells CASSVGADSTDTQYF. The DNA of the CDR3 is TGTGCCAGCAGCGTAGGTGCGGACAGCACAGATACGCAGTATTTT. The rearrangement links TRBV9 to TRBJ2-3, with no clear D. V was pared by 0 bases and J by 0 bases, with 8 bases between. This CDR3 is 15 amino acids long. Germline V gene lookup returns CDR1 SGDLS and CDR2 YYNGEE.